Described below is a single T cell receptor beta chain sequence and its context. The antigen is unknown. Produced via immunoSEQ multiplex PCR; TCRdb's table is partial and in-frame only. The table lists 2 million to 3 million clones, 80% to 95% of them singletons. The donors were all Caucasian adults (living in Nashville, Tennessee). Division of CD4+ cells produced a CD45RA+ naive subset and a CD45RA-negative memory subset. This entry comes from a study of shared clonotypes between healthy human individuals. Trimming cost V 2 bases and J 6 bases, with 15 bases left between them. The CDR3 covers 15 residues. Germline CDR1 and CDR2: MRHNA and SNTAGT. Whole-study results and caveats: Sampling included only blood; tissue repertoires likely differ.

The chain combines TRBV6-4 with TRBJ2-3, with a possible D match to TRBD2 (6 bases). The receptor's source is a man younger than 35 in good health. Some clones in this sample may be carry-over from other donors' samples. The material sequenced was naive CD4+ T cells from PBMCs. As for subset: CD45RA+ positively selected. The CDR3 here is CASSDKGTPWDTQYF. CDR3 sequence (DNA): TGTGCCAGCAGTGACAAAGGGACTCCTTGGGATACGCAGTATTTT.